One sample yielded the 10 T cell receptor beta chains listed below, sequenced in a study of T cells after somatic rescue of genetic block. Sequenced by immunoSEQ multiplex PCR; TCRdb stores in-frame clones only, minus some. Of 95,000 to 120,000 clones in the sample, under 95% were seen once. Sequenced sample: peripheral blood mononuclear cells (PBMCs). The source of these receptors is a woman between 18 and 30 years old.

This clone has a handful of counts. The chain is built from TRBV11-2 and TRBJ1-1; no clear D. Germline V CDR1 and CDR2: SGHAT, FQNNGV. The ends were cut back, 1 base at V and 1 base at J, with 7 bases in the middle. The CDR3 contains 14 residues. CDR3 in amino acids: CASSLGPSNTEAFF. The CDR3 bases are TGTGCCAGCAGCTTAGGGCCTTCGAACACTGAAGCTTTCTTT.

This chain connects TRBV15 to TRBJ1-1; D unclear. Germline CDR1 LNHNV, CDR2 YYDKDF (reference sequence). The CDR3 is 15 residues long. The V end lost 0 bases, the J end lost 1 base, and 9 bases lay between the germline ends. The CDR3 nucleotides read TGTGCCACCAGCAGAGATCCAAACGCGAACACTGAAGCTTTCTTT. Residues: CATSRDPNANTEAFF.

This chain uses TRBV28 with TRBJ2-3, with TRBD1 matching over 10 bases. The germline gives CDR1 MDHEN, CDR2 SYDVKM. The J segment lost 5 bases and the V segment lost 6 bases, leaving 11 bases of the junction unmatched. CDR3 length: 16 residues. The CDR3 DNA reads TGTGCCAGCAGCCCCCCCCCGGGACAGGGGCAAGATACGCAGTATTTT. Its translation: CASSPPPGQGQDTQYF.

The chain has TRBV27 and TRBJ2-7, with D possibly TRBD1 on 5 matching bases. CDR3 length: 16 amino acids. With 1 base removed from V and 0 bases from J, the gap between germline ends came to 13 bases. Germline V gene sequence: CDR1 MNHEY, CDR2 SMNVEV (reference sequence). CDR3 DNA: TGTGCCAGCAGTTTATGGGGCAGGCGGAGCTCCTACGAGCAGTACTTC. It yields the protein CASSLWGRRSSYEQYF.

The gene calls are TRBV7-9 and TRBJ1-3, with D hard to call. The CDR3 sequence is 14 residues long. The germline V gene has CDR1 SEHNR and CDR2 FQNEAQ (reference sequence). V was shortened by 1 base and J by 4 bases, with 8 bases between the two germline ends. CDR3 loop: CASSLGRAGNTIYF. In nucleotides, the CDR3 is TGTGCCAGCAGCTTAGGACGAGCGGGAAACACCATATATTTT. The entire variable domain, with the rest obtained from reference TRBV7-9 and TRBJ1-3, is as follows: DTGVSQNPRHKITKRGQNVTFRCDPISEHNRLYWYRQTLGQGPEFLTYFQNEAQLEKSRLLSDRFSAERPKGSFSTLEIQRTEQGDSAMYLCASSLGRAGNTIYFGEGSWLTVV.

The chain links TRBV14 to TRBJ2-2; the match to TRBD1 covers 10 bases. The CDR3 runs to 15 residues. V lost 6 bases, J lost 7 bases, and 8 bases stayed unmatched. CDR1 SGHDN and CDR2 FVKESK come from the germline V gene. CDR3 bases: TGTGCCAGCAGTCGGACAGGGGGAAAGAACGGGGAGCTGTTTTTT. Translated, it gives CASSRTGGKNGELFF.

This clone was found a few times. The chain has TRBV7-9 and TRBJ1-1; D gene ambiguous. Per germline, CDR1 SEHNR and CDR2 FQNEAQ (reference sequence). Trimming took off 1 base at V and 0 bases at J, with 9 bases between the two ends. The CDR3 runs to 15 residues. The CDR3 protein is CASSLGAHLNTEAFF. The CDR3 nucleotides read TGTGCCAGCAGCTTAGGCGCCCACTTGAACACTGAAGCTTTCTTT.

The chain links TRBV5-1 to TRBJ2-5; D is tentatively TRBD1 or TRBD2 (5 bases each). Germline CDR1 SGHRS, CDR2 YFSETQ. Trimming shortened V by 4 bases and J by 2 bases, and 12 bases separated the two germline ends. CDR3 length: 14 residues. The DNA of the CDR3 is TGCGCCAGCAGCGTAACCGGGGCACAAGAGACCCAGTACTTC. Translating it yields CASSVTGAQETQYF.

This chain links TRBV5-8 with TRBJ1-5, with D uncertain. This CDR3 spans 14 amino acids. Germline CDR1 reads SGHTS; CDR2 reads YDEGEE. V lost 0 bases to trimming and J lost 6 bases, with 10 bases between them. CDR3 sequence: CASSLEGTVQPQHF. CDR3 nucleotide sequence: TGTGCCAGCAGCTTGGAGGGAACGGTTCAGCCCCAGCATTTT.

CDR3 loop: CASSQARGTLTDTQYF. The CDR3 DNA reads as TGTGCCAGTAGTCAGGCTCGGGGGACCCTCACAGATACGCAGTATTTT. The chain uses TRBV19 and TRBJ2-3; D might be TRBD2 (6 bases). Deletions cut 5 bases from V and 2 bases from J, with 17 bases between. The CDR3 totals 16 residues. Germline V gene sequence: CDR1 LNHDA, CDR2 SQIVND (reference sequence).